The rows below give T cell receptor beta chains drawn from one sample of a study of tumor-infiltrating lymphocytes in localized non-small cell lung cancer. Method: immunoSEQ multiplex PCR; TCRdb's copy keeps in-frame clones and lacks some. The sample shows fewer than 15,000 clones, 75% to 80% of them seen only once. The specimen sequenced was uninvolved lung tissue not adjacent to the tumor. These TCRs come from a human donor with non-small cell lung cancer. The CDR3 runs from the conserved cysteine through the conserved F or W. The order of the fields is J gene, V gene, CDR3 protein.

TRBJ1-2 | TRBV4-1 | CASSQGTGELYGYTF
TRBJ1-1 | TRBV7-2 | CASSLVRQGEAFF
TRBJ1-2 | TRBV29-1 | CSVVGVGGFGGYTF
TRBJ1-1 | TRBV10-3 | CAISLQEGTEAFF
TRBJ2-5 | TRBV7-2 | CASSFGTGQTQYF
TRBJ1-4 | TRBV30 | CAVAIVTGTGREKLFF
TRBJ1-1 | TRBV7-9 | CAGGERHDTEAFF
TRBJ2-3 | TRBV5-8 | CASSLDFGTDTQYF
TRBJ1-3 | TRBV5-1 | CASSQGVNRNTIYF
TRBJ2-3 | TRBV5-1 | CASSWASGGLGTDTQYF
TRBJ2-7 | TRBV30 | CAWSIWTGQSTF
TRBJ2-4 | TRBV5-1 | CASSFLQGANQYF
TRBJ1-4 | TRBV5-6 | CASSLIGEKLFF
TRBJ2-7 | TRBV15 | CATSPEGTGTYEQYF
TRBJ1-1 | TRBV19 | CASSMWPNTEAFF
TRBJ2-2 | TRBV19 | CASSIIKDGTGELFF
TRBJ2-5 | TRBV10-3 | CAINKDRTEQTQYF
TRBJ1-2 | TRBV7-2 | CASTYTGGYTF
TRBJ2-2 | TRBV10-2 | CASRRGNTGELFF
TRBJ2-7 | TRBV19 | CASSTLGQAYEQYF
TRBJ2-5 | TRBV5-6 | CASSPLGGLGQETQYF
TRBJ2-1 | TRBV7-8 | CASTSWEQRGGHEQFF
TRBJ1-2 | TRBV28 | CASRPGQGYGYTF
TRBJ1-1 | TRBV7-3 | CASSLEMNTEAFF
TRBJ2-7 | TRBV7-9 | CASSLGVGTSLSVEQYF
TRBJ2-1 | TRBV11-1 | CASSRDLHNEQFF
TRBJ2-1 | TRBV29-1 | CSVWTVDNEQFF
TRBJ1-1 | TRBV27 | CASSFGGGGRTNTEAFF
TRBJ2-5 | TRBV2 | CASTGQETQYF
TRBJ2-2 | TRBV11-3 | CASKRSRGTGELFF
TRBJ2-3 | TRBV15 | CATNDGGDTQYF
TRBJ2-2 | TRBV19 | CASNFGGGNTGELFF
TRBJ1-2 | TRBV5-1 | CASSLLGAGPLGYTF
TRBJ2-5 | TRBV19 | CASSLGLLETQYF
TRBJ1-5 | TRBV16 | CASSPYGQGNQPQHF
TRBJ1-1 | TRBV7-9 | CASSYQGAGFVDTEAFF
TRBJ1-1 | TRBV30 | CAWSGDRGVNTEAFF
TRBJ2-1 | TRBV5-6 | CASSLLQGAHNEQFF
TRBJ2-3 | TRBV5-6 | CASSLPTPDTQYF
TRBJ1-5 | TRBV6-1 | CASRAGTFNQPQHF
TRBJ1-5 | TRBV28 | CASSVGLFSNQPQHF
TRBJ2-2 | TRBV25-1 | CASGKGTGELFF
TRBJ2-7 | TRBV2 | CASSEIGQGGEQYF
TRBJ1-1 | TRBV11-1 | CASSARRDSSKAFF
TRBJ2-7 | TRBV7-2 | CASSLVGTGGDEQYF
TRBJ1-2 | TRBV4-3 | CASSQAPSRRKLYGYTF
TRBJ1-5 | TRBV30 | CAWSVGGNQPQHF
TRBJ1-5 | TRBV28 | CASSLGGTHGPQHF
TRBJ1-5 | TRBV5-6 | CASSLGPGEQPQHF
TRBJ2-7 | TRBV14 | CVTPGGGERSYEQYF